The T cell receptor (beta chain) under discussion was sequenced for a study of cytomegalovirus exposure and HLA in healthy donors. For this clone: What it binds is unknown. The junction departs from the called germline gene at one end, perhaps through a read error.

The CDR3 loop spans 13 amino acids. The germline CDR1 and CDR2 sequences are SSHAT and FNYEAQ (reference sequence). Findings and limits, study-wide: As a later analysis showed, a missense DCLRE1C variant was linked to trimming of TCR beta V- and J-genes. Approximately 18,000 TCR beta sequences were associated with HLA alleles at 0.05 false discovery rate in a later analysis.

PCR amplification relied on 60 Vbeta primers (plus 13 Jbeta primers). The method was immunoSEQ multiplex PCR; TCRdb's version includes in-frame clones alone and lacks a portion of them. The sample shows roughly 150,000 clones, almost 80% of them seen only once. V and J are TRBV7-7 and TRBJ1-5; D ambiguous. Sequencing used PBMCs. The TCR originated in a man aged 25 to 45 in good health and CMV-seronegative. The DNA of the CDR3 is TGTGCTAGCAGTCGGGATCCATATCAGCCCCAGCATTTT. This gives the protein CASSRDPYQPQHF.